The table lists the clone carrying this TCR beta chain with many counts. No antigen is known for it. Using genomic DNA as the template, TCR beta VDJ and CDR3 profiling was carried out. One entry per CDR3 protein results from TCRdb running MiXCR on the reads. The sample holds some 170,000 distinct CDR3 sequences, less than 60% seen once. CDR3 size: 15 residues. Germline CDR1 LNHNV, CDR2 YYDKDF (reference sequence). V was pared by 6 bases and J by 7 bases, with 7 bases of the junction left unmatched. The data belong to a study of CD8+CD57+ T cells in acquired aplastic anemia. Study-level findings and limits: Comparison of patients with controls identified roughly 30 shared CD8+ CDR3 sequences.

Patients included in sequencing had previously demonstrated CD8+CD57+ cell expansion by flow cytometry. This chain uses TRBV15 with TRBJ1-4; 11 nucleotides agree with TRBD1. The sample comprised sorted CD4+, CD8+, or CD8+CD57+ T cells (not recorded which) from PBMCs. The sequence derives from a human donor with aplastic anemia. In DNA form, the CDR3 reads TGTGCCACCAGACAGGACAGGGGGCCTGGTGAAAAACTGTTTTTT. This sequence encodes CATRQDRGPGEKLFF. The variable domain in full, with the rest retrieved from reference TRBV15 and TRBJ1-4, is DAMVIQNPRYQVTQFGKPVTLSCSQTLNHNVMYWYQQKSSQAPKLLFHYYDKDFNNEADTPDNFQSRRPNTSFCFLDIRSPGLGDTAMYLCATRQDRGPGEKLFFGSGTQLSVL.